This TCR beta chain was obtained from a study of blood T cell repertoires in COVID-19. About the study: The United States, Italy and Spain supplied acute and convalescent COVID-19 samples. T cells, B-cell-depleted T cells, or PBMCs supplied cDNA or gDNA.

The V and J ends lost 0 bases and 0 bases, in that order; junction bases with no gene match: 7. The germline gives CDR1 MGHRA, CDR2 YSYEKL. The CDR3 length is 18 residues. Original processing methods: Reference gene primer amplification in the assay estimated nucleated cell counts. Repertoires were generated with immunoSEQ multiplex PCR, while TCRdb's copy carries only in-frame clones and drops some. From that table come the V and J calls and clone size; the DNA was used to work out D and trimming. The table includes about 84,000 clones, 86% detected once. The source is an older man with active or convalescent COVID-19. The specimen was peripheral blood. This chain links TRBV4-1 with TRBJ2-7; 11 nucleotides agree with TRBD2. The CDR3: CASSQDLAGGPDSYEQYF. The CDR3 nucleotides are TGCGCCAGCAGCCAAGACCTAGCGGGAGGACCAGACTCCTACGAGCAGTACTTC.